The 28 T cell receptor beta chains below come from one sample, sequenced in a study of T cells in Graves' hyperthyroidism and ophthalmopathy. RNA transcripts yielded amplified TCR beta CDR3 regions. The primer set for the first-round RT-PCR of the TCR CDR3 was HTBI. TCRdb re-derived calls from the multiplex PCR reads in MiXCR, one entry per CDR3 protein. The data show hundreds of thousands of distinct CDR3 sequences, 14% to 15% seen once. The sequenced sample consisted of blood. These receptors were collected from a man between 18 and 29 years old with Graves' ophthalmopathy.

This chain links TRBV11-2 with TRBJ2-3, with 11 positions matching TRBD2. This CDR3 has 16 residues. From germline, CDR1 is SGHAT and CDR2 FQNNGV. With 6 bases clipped from V and 2 bases from J, the junction kept 7 bases outside the gene matches. In nucleotides, the CDR3 is TGTGCCAGCAGACGGCCGGGACTAGCGGTCACAGATACGCAGTATTTT. This encodes CASRRPGLAVTDTQYF.

V usage is TRBV6-2 or TRBV6-3 and J usage is TRBJ2-1; D gene unclear. The CDR3 loop spans 13 amino acids. Trimming cost V 6 bases and J 0 bases, with 6 bases left between them. Germline assignment: CDR1 MNHEY and CDR2 SVGEGT. The DNA for the CDR3 is TGTGCCAGCAGACAGTTCTCCTACAATGAGCAGTTCTTC. Its protein product is CASRQFSYNEQFF.

This clonotype showed up many times. This chain links TRBV12-3 or TRBV12-4 with TRBJ2-1; 9 bases line up with TRBD1. With V trimmed by 5 bases and J by 7 bases, 3 bases remained unmatched. CDR3 size: 13 residues. The CDR3 nucleotides read TGTGCCAGCAGTCTGGGGACAGGGAATGAGCAGTTCTTC. It specifies CASSLGTGNEQFF.

This chain uses TRBV14 with TRBJ2-1; 9 bases fit TRBD1. Germline-derived CDR1 and CDR2 are SGHDN and FVKESK. CDR3 length equals 17 residues. Trimming took 0 bases from V and 5 from J; bases not matched to a gene: 8. The CDR3, as DNA: TGTGCCAGCAGCCAAGAAGAGACAGGGGGGACTGACAATGAGCAGTTCTTC. Translated, it gives CASSQEETGGTDNEQFF. Supplemented by reference TRBV14 and TRBJ2-1, the full variable domain reads EAGVTQFPSHSVIEKGQTVTLRCDPISGHDNLYWYRRVMGKEIKFLLHFVKESKQDESGMPNNRFLAERTGGTYSTLKVQPAELEDSGVYFCASSQEETGGTDNEQFFGPGTRLTVL.

This clonotype was found a few times. The chain is built from TRBV28 and TRBJ2-7; D is ambiguous. The DNA end lines up better with TRBJ2-1; the J call may be wrong. CDR1 is MDHEN, CDR2 SYDVKM, per germline. The CDR3 runs 13 residues. CDR3 nucleotides: TGTGCCAGCAGTTTAAGATACCCCTACGAGCAGTTCTTC. It is translated as CASSLRYPYEQFF.

The V and J genes are TRBV4-1 and TRBJ2-2, with TRBD2 identical over 8 bases. The ends lost 10 bases at V and 3 bases at J; junction bases unmatched: 1. CDR1 is MGHRA, CDR2 YSYEKL, per germline. The CDR3 length is 12 residues. CDR3 sequence (DNA): TGCGCCATACTAGCGGACACCGGGGAGCTGTTTTTT. Its translation is CAILADTGELFF.

This clonotype was detected many times. The chain uses TRBV30 and TRBJ2-1; weak D call: TRBD2 (6 bases). The ends were cut back, 1 base at V and 8 bases at J, with 12 bases in the middle. CDR1 and CDR2 from the germline V gene are GTSNPN and SVGIG (reference sequence). CDR3 length: 13 residues. The CDR3, as DNA: TGTGCCTGGAGTGGGGGCAGGGAGGATGAGCAGTTCTTC. As protein: CAWSGGREDEQFF.

This clonotype has at least ten counts. V is TRBV5-1 and J is TRBJ2-5, with D perhaps matching TRBD1 (6 bases). Germline lookup yields CDR1 SGHRS and CDR2 YFSETQ. There are 15 residues in the CDR3. The V and J ends lost 0 bases and 0 bases respectively, with 9 bases between them. The DNA of the CDR3 is TGCGCCAGCAGCTTGGGCCACAGGGACCAAGAGACCCAGTACTTC. It is translated as CASSLGHRDQETQYF.

This clonotype showed up many times. The chain joins TRBV3-1 to TRBJ1-5, with TRBD1 matching 7 bases. Germline V CDR1 and CDR2: LGHDT, YNNKEL (reference sequence). V lost 1 base and J lost 9; bases outside the gene matches: 9. The CDR3 runs to 15 residues. The CDR3 coding sequence is TGTGCCAGCAGCCAAGGTTCGACAGGGCATCGGCCCCAGCATTTT. Translating gives CASSQGSTGHRPQHF.

This clonotype came up many times. This chain links TRBV11-1 with TRBJ2-4; the D is unclear. The CDR3 spans 13 residues. The V end lost 1 base, the J end lost 9 bases, and 10 bases lay between the germline ends. The germline CDR1 and CDR2 sequences are SGHAT and FQDESV (reference sequence). For the CDR3, the DNA is TGTGCCAGCAGCTTAGTGGGCAAAGCCATTCAGTACTTC. This translates into CASSLVGKAIQYF.

This clonotype was observed at least ten times. The V call is TRBV5-1, the J call TRBJ2-7; the D gene is possibly TRBD1 (6 bases). V was shortened by 5 bases and J by 1 base, with 13 bases between the two germline ends. Germline CDR1 reads SGHRS; CDR2 reads YFSETQ. The CDR3 has 14 amino acids. CDR3 coding DNA: TGCGCCAGCAGGTCCGTAGGGGGATCCTACGAGCAGTACTTC. This codes for CASRSVGGSYEQYF.

This clonotype showed up many times. The rearrangement joins TRBV20-1 to TRBJ1-5; 7 bases map to TRBD1. Germline CDR1 and CDR2: DFQATT and SNEGSKA (reference sequence). This CDR3 is 17 amino acids long. Trimming cost V 0 bases and J 1 base; bases outside gene matches: 9. The CDR3 DNA sequence: TGCAGTGCTAGAGAACCGGAGGGGGCTGGGAGCAATCAGCCCCAGCATTTT. This encodes CSAREPEGAGSNQPQHF.

The rearrangement joins TRBV20-1 to TRBJ1-5; 11 bases match TRBD1. Losses at the gene ends were 6 bases for V and 2 bases for J; bases not matched to a gene: 9. The germline CDR1 and CDR2 sequences are DFQATT and SNEGSKA (reference sequence). This CDR3 has 16 amino acids. Here the CDR3 DNA reads TGCAGTGCAGGGACAGGGGGTAGTGGGGGCAATCAGCCCCAGCATTTT. It translates to CSAGTGGSGGNQPQHF.

This clonotype was found many times. One end of the junction varies from germline; a read error may be responsible. The rearrangement links TRBV5-1 to TRBJ2-1; a weak D match, TRBD2 (6 bases). The CDR3 covers 14 residues. CDR1 SGHRS and CDR2 YFSETQ come from the germline V gene. The CDR3 loop reads CASSLGGSYNEQFF. CDR3 DNA sequence: TGTGCCAGCAGCCTCGGGGGCTCCTACAATGAGCAGTTCTTC.

There are many counts of this clonotype. J is TRBJ2-2 and V is TRBV20-1; D is perhaps TRBD2 (5 bases). The CDR3 spans 14 residues. Trimming shortened V by 5 bases and J by 0 bases, and 10 bases separated the two germline ends. Germline V lookup: CDR1 DFQATT, CDR2 SNEGSKA (reference sequence). The DNA of the CDR3 is TGCAGTGCTCCATATAGCGCGAACACCGGGGAGCTGTTTTTT. Translation: CSAPYSANTGELFF.

The rearrangement uses TRBV5-1 and TRBJ2-2; D is undetermined. V lost 0 bases and J 1 base, leaving 13 bases between the germline ends. Per the germline V gene, CDR1 is SGHRS and CDR2 is YFSETQ. This CDR3 is 17 amino acids long. The CDR3 bases are TGCGCCAGCAGCTTGGTATCAGTCGAGTGGAACACCGGGGAGCTGTTTTTT. Its protein is CASSLVSVEWNTGELFF.

This clonotype was found many times. This chain connects TRBV3-1 to TRBJ2-5, with D unclear. Trimming left V 8 bases short and J 6 bases short, with 19 bases between. The CDR3 loop spans 14 amino acids. Germline V gene lookup returns CDR1 LGHDT and CDR2 YNNKEL (reference sequence). As DNA, the CDR3 is TGTGCCAGCTGGTTGTTAGACGGCCTCAAGACCCAGTACTTC. This encodes CASWLLDGLKTQYF.

CDR3 region: CATSREDRVYEQFF. The CDR3 bases are TGTGCCACCAGCAGAGAAGACAGGGTCTATGAGCAGTTCTTC. This sequence joins TRBV15 and TRBJ2-1; 7 bases align to TRBD1. V shed 0 bases, J shed 8 bases, and the junction held 4 bases outside the gene matches. Germline loops: CDR1 LNHNV, CDR2 YYDKDF (reference sequence). The CDR3 totals 14 residues.

This clonotype was seen at least ten times. This chain connects TRBV27 to TRBJ1-6; D is possibly TRBD1 (5 bases). Germline CDR1 and CDR2: MNHEY and SMNVEV (reference sequence). V lost 8 bases, J lost 10 bases, and 21 bases lay in between. The CDR3 loop spans 15 amino acids. The CDR3 loop reads CASGYLGRARSPLHF. The CDR3 nucleotides read TGTGCCAGCGGCTACCTGGGCAGGGCGCGATCACCCCTCCACTTT.

This clonotype has a count of ten or more. The genes are TRBV6-5 and TRBJ1-6, with a tentative D call TRBD1 (5 bases). V was cut by 0 bases and J by 3 bases, with 9 bases left in between. Germline CDR1 and CDR2: MNHEY and SVGAGI. CDR3 size: 16 residues. DNA of the CDR3: TGTGCCAGCAGTTACTCCAAGACAGTCTATAATTCACCCCTCCACTTT. This encodes CASSYSKTVYNSPLHF.

This clonotype occurred a few times. The CDR3 nucleotides read TGTGCCAGCAGCGTAATGGACGGCGACCCTTCCCGCGAGCAGTACTTC. Protein: CASSVMDGDPSREQYF. The V and J genes are TRBV5-8 and TRBJ2-7; D ambiguous. The ends were cut back, 4 bases at V and 6 bases at J, with 23 bases in the middle. The germline V gene encodes CDR1 SGHTS and CDR2 YDEGEE. The CDR3 totals 16 residues.

V is TRBV4-2 and J is TRBJ2-7; D is ambiguous. The V and J ends lost 4 bases and 3 bases respectively, with 13 bases between them. Per the germline V gene, CDR1 is LGHNA and CDR2 is YNFKEQ. This CDR3 is built from 14 residues. CDR3 in amino acids: CASSPSRMIYEQYF. The CDR3 DNA sequence: TGTGCCAGCAGCCCGTCCAGGATGATCTACGAGCAGTACTTC.

This clonotype was recorded at least ten times. This chain joins TRBV2 and TRBJ1-6, with D unclear. Germline V CDR1 and CDR2: SNHLY, FYNNEI. The CDR3 is made up of 16 amino acids. With 3 bases removed from V and 4 bases from J, the gap between germline ends came to 13 bases. The CDR3 loop reads CASSDKVGVYNSPLHF. CDR3 DNA: TGTGCCAGCAGTGATAAAGTCGGGGTATATAATTCACCCCTCCACTTT.

This clonotype was picked up many times. The rearrangement joins TRBV12-3 or TRBV12-4 to TRBJ1-5, with D possibly TRBD1 on 5 matching bases. The CDR3 runs to 13 residues. Trimming removed 6 bases from V and 6 bases from J, with 12 bases in between. The DNA of the CDR3 is TGTGCCAGCAGCCGAGGGGAGGGTCAGCCCCAGCATTTT. This encodes CASSRGEGQPQHF.

The rearrangement links TRBV10-2 to TRBJ2-1; TRBD2 is a possible D gene (5 bases). The CDR3 totals 12 residues. The germline V and J ends were trimmed by 6 bases and 8 bases, with 11 bases remaining between them. In germline, CDR1 is WSHSY, CDR2 SAAADI. The CDR3 DNA reads TGCGCCAGCAGCGGAACTAGTCATGAGCAGTTCTTC. It is translated as CASSGTSHEQFF.

The rearrangement links TRBV6-2 or TRBV6-3 to TRBJ1-3; D unresolved. Germline assignment: CDR1 MNHEY and CDR2 SVGEGT. The CDR3 extends over 17 amino acids. V lost 2 bases to trimming and J lost 0 bases, with 14 bases between them. The CDR3 DNA follows: TGTGCCAGCAGTTACAGCCTTCGGTTTCTCTCTGGAAACACCATATATTTT. This translates into CASSYSLRFLSGNTIYF.

Many counts were recorded for this clonotype. This rearrangement joins TRBV20-1 to TRBJ2-7; D not certain. Germline V gives CDR1 DFQATT, CDR2 SNEGSKA (reference sequence). V gave up 8 bases and J gave up 4 bases, with 12 bases separating them. The CDR3 is made up of 11 amino acids. CDR3: CSTARSYEQYF. The DNA for the CDR3 is TGCAGTACTGCACGGAGTTACGAGCAGTACTTC.

This rearrangement joins TRBV6-5 to TRBJ2-7, with TRBD2 matching over 9 bases. The germline CDR1 and CDR2 sequences are MNHEY and SVGAGI. The CDR3 contains 16 residues. V dropped 0 bases and J dropped 2; count of bases not matched to a gene: 5. As DNA, the CDR3 is TGTGCCAGCAGTTACTCCGGGCGCGGGAGGGCCTACGAGCAGTACTTC. It encodes CASSYSGRGRAYEQYF.